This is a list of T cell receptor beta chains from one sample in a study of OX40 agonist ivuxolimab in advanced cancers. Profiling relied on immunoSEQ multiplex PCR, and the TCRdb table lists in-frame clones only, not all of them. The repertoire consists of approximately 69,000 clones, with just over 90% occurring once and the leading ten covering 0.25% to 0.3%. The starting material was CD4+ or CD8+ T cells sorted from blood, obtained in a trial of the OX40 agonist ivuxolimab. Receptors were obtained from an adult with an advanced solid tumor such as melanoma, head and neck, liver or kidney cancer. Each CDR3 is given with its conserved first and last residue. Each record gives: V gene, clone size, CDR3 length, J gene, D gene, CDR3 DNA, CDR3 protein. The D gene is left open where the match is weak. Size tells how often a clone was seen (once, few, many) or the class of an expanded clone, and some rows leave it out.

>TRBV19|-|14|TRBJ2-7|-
TGTGCCAGTCAGGCAGGGGCGAGTTCCTACGAGCAGTACTTC
CASQAGASSYEQYF
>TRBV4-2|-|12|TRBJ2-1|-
TGTGCCAGCAGCCAAAGGGCCAATGAGCAGTTCTTC
CASSQRANEQFF
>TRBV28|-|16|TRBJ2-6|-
TGTGCCAGCAGTTCAATAGGGTCACCTGGGGCCAACGTCCTGACTTTC
CASSSIGSPGANVLTF
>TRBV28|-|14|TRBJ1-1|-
TGTGCCAGCAGTTTAGTCAAACGAAACACTGAAGCTTTCTTT
CASSLVKRNTEAFF
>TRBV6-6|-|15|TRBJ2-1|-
TGTGCCAGCAGCCGACCGGGGGTCTCCTACAATGAGCAGTTCTTC
CASSRPGVSYNEQFF
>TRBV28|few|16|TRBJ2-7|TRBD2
TGTGCCAGCAGTCCCAGGGGTAGCGGGACTCTCTACGAGCAGTACTTC
CASSPRGSGTLYEQYF
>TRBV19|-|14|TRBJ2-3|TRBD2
TGTGCCAGTAGTCTCGGACTAGGCCCCGATACGCAGTATTTT
CASSLGLGPDTQYF
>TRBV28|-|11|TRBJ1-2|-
TGTGCCATCAACAGGGACTATGGCTACACCTTC
CAINRDYGYTF
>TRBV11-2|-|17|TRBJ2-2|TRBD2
TGTGCCAGCAGCTTAGCGGGAGGGTATTCGAACACCGGGGAGCTGTTTTTT
CASSLAGGYSNTGELFF
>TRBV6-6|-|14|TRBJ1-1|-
TGTGCCAGCAGTTACACCTCGAGGTCCACTGAAGCTTTCTTT
CASSYTSRSTEAFF
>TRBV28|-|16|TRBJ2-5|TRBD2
TGTGCCAGCAGTTTTCCGGCTAGCGGGTATCAAGAGACCCAGTACTTC
CASSFPASGYQETQYF
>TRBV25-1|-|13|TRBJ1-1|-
TGTGCCAGCAGTGAATCTCCCAACACTGAAGCTTTCTTT
CASSESPNTEAFF
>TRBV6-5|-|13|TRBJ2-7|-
TGTGCCAGCAGTTACTCTCTAATGGCCGAGCAGTACTTC
CASSYSLMAEQYF
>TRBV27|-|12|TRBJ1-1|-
TGTGCCAGCGGACGGTGGAACACTGAAGCTTTCTTT
CASGRWNTEAFF
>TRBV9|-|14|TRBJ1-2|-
TGTGCCAGCAGCGTAGAGCAGGGCGGCTATGGCTACACCTTC
CASSVEQGGYGYTF
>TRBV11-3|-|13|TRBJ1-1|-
TGTGCCAGCAGCTTAGTGGCGGGCGCTGAAGCTTTCTTT
CASSLVAGAEAFF
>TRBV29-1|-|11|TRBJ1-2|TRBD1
TGCAGCGTTGTGACAGGGGATGGCTACACCTTC
CSVVTGDGYTF
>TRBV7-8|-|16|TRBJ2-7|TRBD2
TGTGCCAGCAGCTTAGGTCCAGCGGGAGGACTATACGAGCAGTACTTC
CASSLGPAGGLYEQYF
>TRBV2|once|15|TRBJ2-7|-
TGTGCCAGCAGTGAGACAGGGAGGCCTACCTACGAGCAGTACTTC
CASSETGRPTYEQYF
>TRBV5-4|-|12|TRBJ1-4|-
TGTGCCAGCAGCCGGGATGGGGAAAAACTGTTTTTT
CASSRDGEKLFF
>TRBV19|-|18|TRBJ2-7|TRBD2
TGTGCCAGTAGTACCGGGGGGACTAGCGGGACAAAATACTACGAGCAGTACTTC
CASSTGGTSGTKYYEQYF
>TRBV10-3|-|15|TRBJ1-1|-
TGTGCCATCAGTGAGTCACACAGTAATCCCACTGAAGCTTTCTTT
CAISESHSNPTEAFF
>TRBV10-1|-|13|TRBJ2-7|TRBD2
TGCGCCAGCAGTGAAAGGACTAGCTCCGAGCAGTACTTC
CASSERTSSEQYF
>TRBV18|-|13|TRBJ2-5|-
TGTGCCAGCTCACAGAGGGTCGGGGAGACCCAGTACTTC
CASSQRVGETQYF
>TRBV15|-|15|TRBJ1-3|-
TGTGCCACCAGCAGAGACAGGGGCTCTGGAAACACCATATATTTT
CATSRDRGSGNTIYF
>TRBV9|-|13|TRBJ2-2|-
TGTGCCAGCAGCGTAGAGGTATCCGGGGAGCTGTTTTTT
CASSVEVSGELFF
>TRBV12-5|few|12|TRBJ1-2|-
TGTGCTAGTGGTTTGTTGGACTATGGCTACACCTTC
CASGLLDYGYTF